This TCR beta chain was retrieved from a study of CXCR3-negative and CXCR3-positive naive CD8 T cells. General study findings and limits: Within a donor, both naive subsets shared TRBV-TRBJ usage, unlike memory cells. Compared with CXCR3-negative naive cells, CXCR3-positive naive cells showed more hydrophobic TRB CDR3s.

It was by 5' RACE with UMI labels that the TRB cDNA libraries were prepared. No DNA is given; TCRdb re-called the 5' RACE reads and lists each CDR3 protein once. The ten top clones account for nearly 1.5%, within a sample of fewer than 80,000 distinct CDR3 sequences. The naive CD8+ gate required CD45RO-CCR7+CD27+CD95- phenotype. Notes on this clonotype: Antigen unknown.

Sequenced: naive CXCR3- CD8+ T cells from blood. The subset was: CD45RO-CCR7+CD27+CD95- naive CD8+ T cells lacking CXCR3 (TNR3-). The source is a human donor in good health. Some clones in this sample may be carry-over from other donors' samples.

The CDR3: CASSSSGRTRYYEQYF. This sequence joins TRBV12-3 or TRBV12-4 and TRBJ2-7; TCRdb's D call, TRBD2, is unchecked because there is no DNA. This CDR3 has 16 residues.